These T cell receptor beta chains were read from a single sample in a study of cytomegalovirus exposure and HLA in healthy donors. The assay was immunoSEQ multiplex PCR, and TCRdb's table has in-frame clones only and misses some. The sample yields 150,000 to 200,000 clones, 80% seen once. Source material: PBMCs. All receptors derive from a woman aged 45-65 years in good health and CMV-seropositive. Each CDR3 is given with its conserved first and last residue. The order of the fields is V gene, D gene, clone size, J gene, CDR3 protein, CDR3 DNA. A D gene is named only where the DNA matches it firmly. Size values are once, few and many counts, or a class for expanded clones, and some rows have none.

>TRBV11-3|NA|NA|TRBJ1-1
CASSRNVDTEAFF
TGTGCCAGCAGCCGCAACGTAGACACTGAAGCTTTCTTT
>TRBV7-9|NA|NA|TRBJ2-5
CASSPTTGYQETQYF
TGTGCCAGCAGCCCGACAACAGGGTACCAAGAGACCCAGTACTTC
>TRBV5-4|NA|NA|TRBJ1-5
CASRGGSGGNQPQHF
TGTGCCAGCAGGGGGGGGTCCGGGGGGAATCAGCCCCAGCATTTT
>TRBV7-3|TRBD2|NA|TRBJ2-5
CASSVNAGVGETQYF
TGTGCCAGCAGCGTTAACGCGGGGGTGGGAGAGACCCAGTACTTC
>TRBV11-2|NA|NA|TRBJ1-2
CASSFDSYGYTF
TGTGCCAGCAGCTTCGACAGCTATGGCTACACCTTC
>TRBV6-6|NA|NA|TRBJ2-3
CASSFSADTQYF
TGTGCCAGCAGTTTTTCAGCAGATACGCAGTATTTT
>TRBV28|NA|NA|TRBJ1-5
CASIAGAGPQHF
TGTGCCAGCATTGCGGGTGCTGGGCCCCAGCATTTT
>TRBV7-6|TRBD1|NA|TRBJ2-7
CASSLSGTGTYEQYF
TGTGCCAGCAGCTTAAGTGGGACAGGGACCTACGAGCAGTACTTC
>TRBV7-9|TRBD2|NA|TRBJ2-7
CASSKLAGAYEQYF
TGTGCCAGCAGCAAGCTAGCGGGAGCCTACGAGCAGTACTTC
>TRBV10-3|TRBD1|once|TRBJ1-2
CAISDGQDRHYGYTF
TGTGCCATCAGTGATGGACAGGACAGGCACTATGGCTACACCTTC
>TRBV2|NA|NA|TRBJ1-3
CASSLVAQVSGNTIYF
TGTGCCAGCAGTCTAGTTGCACAGGTCTCTGGAAACACCATATATTTT
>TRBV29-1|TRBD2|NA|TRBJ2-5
CSAARRGVETQYF
TGCAGCGCGGCCCGGCGGGGGGTTGAGACCCAGTACTTC
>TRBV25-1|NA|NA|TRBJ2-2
CASSESGYTGELFF
TGTGCCAGCAGTGAATCAGGGTACACCGGGGAGCTGTTTTTT
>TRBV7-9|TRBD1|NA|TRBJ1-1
CASSSATGSTTEAFF
TGTGCCAGCAGCTCTGCGACAGGGTCCACCACTGAAGCTTTCTTT
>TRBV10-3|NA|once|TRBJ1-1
CAISVGRITGENTEAFF
TGTGCCATCAGTGTTGGGAGGATAACCGGGGAGAACACTGAAGCTTTCTTT
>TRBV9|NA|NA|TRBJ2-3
CASSVGEGGTDTQYF
TGTGCCAGCAGCGTAGGGGAGGGGGGCACAGATACGCAGTATTTT
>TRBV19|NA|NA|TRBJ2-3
CASSIRMGPARTDTQYF
TGTGCCAGTAGTATAAGGATGGGGCCGGCTCGGACAGATACGCAGTATTTT
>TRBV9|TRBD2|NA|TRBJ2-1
CASSGLAGATYNEQFF
TGTGCCAGCAGCGGGCTAGCGGGGGCTACCTACAATGAGCAGTTCTTC
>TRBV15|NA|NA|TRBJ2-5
CATSLQETQYF
TGTGCCACCAGCCTGCAAGAGACCCAGTACTTC
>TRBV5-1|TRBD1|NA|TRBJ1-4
CASSLGQGVLGEKLFF
TGCGCCAGCAGCTTGGGACAGGGGGTATTAGGGGAAAAACTGTTTTTT
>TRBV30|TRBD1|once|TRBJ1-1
CAWSPGQGSTEAFF
TGTGCCTGGAGTCCGGGACAGGGAAGCACTGAAGCTTTCTTT
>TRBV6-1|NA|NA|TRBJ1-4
CASSGGNARSEKLFF
TGTGCCAGCAGTGGCGGAAATGCTAGGAGCGAAAAACTGTTTTTT
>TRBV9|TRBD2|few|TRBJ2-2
CASSERSRGRETGELFF
TGTGCCAGCAGCGAAAGGTCCCGGGGGAGGGAGACCGGGGAGCTGTTTTTT
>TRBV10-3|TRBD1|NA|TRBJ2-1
CAIRTGTGGTEQFF
TGTGCCATCAGAACCGGGACAGGGGGCACTGAGCAGTTCTTC
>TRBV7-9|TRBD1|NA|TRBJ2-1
CASSWDRTWRNEQFF
TGTGCCAGCAGCTGGGACAGGACATGGAGGAATGAGCAGTTCTTC